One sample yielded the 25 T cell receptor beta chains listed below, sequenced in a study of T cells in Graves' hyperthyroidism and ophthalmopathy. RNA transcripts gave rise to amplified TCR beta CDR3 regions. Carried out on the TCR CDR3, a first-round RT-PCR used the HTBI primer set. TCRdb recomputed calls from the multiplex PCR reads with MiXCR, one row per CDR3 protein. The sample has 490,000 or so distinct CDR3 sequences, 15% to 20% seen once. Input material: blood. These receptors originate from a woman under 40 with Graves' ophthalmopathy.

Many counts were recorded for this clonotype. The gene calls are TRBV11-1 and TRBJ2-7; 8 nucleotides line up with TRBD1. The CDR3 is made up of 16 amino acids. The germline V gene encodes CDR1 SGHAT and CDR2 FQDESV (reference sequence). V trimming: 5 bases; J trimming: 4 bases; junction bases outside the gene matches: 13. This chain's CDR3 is CASSAELQGAAYEQYF. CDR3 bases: TGTGCCAGCAGCGCAGAACTCCAGGGGGCTGCGTACGAGCAGTACTTC.

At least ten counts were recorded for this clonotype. Here the CDR3 reads CAISAKGEDTEAFF. The CDR3 nucleotides read TGTGCCATCAGTGCCAAGGGGGAAGACACTGAAGCTTTCTTT. V and J are TRBV10-3 and TRBJ1-1; D is possibly TRBD1 (6 bases). The germline gives CDR1 ENHRY, CDR2 SYGVKD. V lost 4 bases and J 3 bases, leaving 12 bases between the germline ends. The CDR3 runs 14 residues.

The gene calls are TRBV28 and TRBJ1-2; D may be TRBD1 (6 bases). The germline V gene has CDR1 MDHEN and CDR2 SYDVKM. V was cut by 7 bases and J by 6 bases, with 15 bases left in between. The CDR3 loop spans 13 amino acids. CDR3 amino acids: CASTTPKGDGYTF. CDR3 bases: TGTGCCAGCACTACACCCAAGGGGGATGGCTACACCTTC.

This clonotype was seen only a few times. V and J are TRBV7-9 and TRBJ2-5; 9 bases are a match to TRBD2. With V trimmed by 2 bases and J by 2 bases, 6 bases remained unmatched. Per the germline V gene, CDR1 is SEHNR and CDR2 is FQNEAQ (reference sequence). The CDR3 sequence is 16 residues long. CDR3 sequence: CASSLRVLAGQETQYF. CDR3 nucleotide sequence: TGTGCCAGCAGCTTAAGGGTGCTAGCGGGGCAAGAGACCCAGTACTTC.

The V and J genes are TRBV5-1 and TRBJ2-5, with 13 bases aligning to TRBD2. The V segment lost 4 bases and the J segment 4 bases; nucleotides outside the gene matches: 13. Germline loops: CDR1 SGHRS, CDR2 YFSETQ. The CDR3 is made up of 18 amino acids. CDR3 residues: CASSPAPGLAGSGETQYF. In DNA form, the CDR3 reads TGCGCCAGCAGCCCTGCCCCGGGACTAGCGGGATCAGGAGAGACCCAGTACTTC.

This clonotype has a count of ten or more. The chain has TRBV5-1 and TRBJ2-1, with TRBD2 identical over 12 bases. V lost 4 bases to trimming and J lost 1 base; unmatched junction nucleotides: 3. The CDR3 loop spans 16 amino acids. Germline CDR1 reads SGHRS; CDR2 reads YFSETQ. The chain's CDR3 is CASSRGLAGSYNEQFF. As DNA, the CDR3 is TGCGCCAGCAGCCGGGGACTAGCGGGTTCCTACAATGAGCAGTTCTTC. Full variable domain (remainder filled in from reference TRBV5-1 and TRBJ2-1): KAGVTQTPRYLIKTRGQQVTLSCSPISGHRSVSWYQQTPGQGLQFLFEYFSETQRNKGNFPGRFSGRQFSNSRSEMNVSTLELGDSALYLCASSRGLAGSYNEQFFGPGTRLTVL.

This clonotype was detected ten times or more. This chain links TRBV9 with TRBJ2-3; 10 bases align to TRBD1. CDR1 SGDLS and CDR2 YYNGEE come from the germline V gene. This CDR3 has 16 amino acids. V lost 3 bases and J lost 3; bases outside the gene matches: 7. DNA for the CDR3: TGTGCCAGCAGCGCCTGGACAGGGGGGAGGACAGATACGCAGTATTTT. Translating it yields CASSAWTGGRTDTQYF.

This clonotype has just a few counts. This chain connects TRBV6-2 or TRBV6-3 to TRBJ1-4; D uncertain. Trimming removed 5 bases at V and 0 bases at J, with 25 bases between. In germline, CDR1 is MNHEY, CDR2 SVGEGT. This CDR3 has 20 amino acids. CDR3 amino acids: CASSGSTRELTGATNEKLFF. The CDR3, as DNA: TGTGCCAGCAGTGGATCGACCCGGGAGCTTACTGGTGCAACTAATGAAAAACTGTTTTTT.

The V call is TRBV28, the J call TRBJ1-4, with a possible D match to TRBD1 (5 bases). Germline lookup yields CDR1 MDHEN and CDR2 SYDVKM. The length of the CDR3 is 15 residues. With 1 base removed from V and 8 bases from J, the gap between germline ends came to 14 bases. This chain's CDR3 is CASSLSSGIVEKLFF. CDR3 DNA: TGTGCCAGCAGTTTATCCTCAGGGATTGTAGAAAAACTGTTTTTT. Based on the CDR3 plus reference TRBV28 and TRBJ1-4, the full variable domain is DVKVTQSSRYLVKRTGEKVFLECVQDMDHENMFWYRQDPGLGLRLIYFSYDVKMKEKGDIPEGYSVSREKKERFSLILESASTNQTSMYLCASSLSSGIVEKLFFGSGTQLSVL.

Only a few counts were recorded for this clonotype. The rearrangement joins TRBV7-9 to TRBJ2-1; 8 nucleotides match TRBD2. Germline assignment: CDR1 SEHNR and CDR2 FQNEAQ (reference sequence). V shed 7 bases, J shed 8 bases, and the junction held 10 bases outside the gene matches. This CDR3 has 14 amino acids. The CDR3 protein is CASNPRSGRDEQFF. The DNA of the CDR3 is TGTGCCAGCAACCCTCGGAGCGGGAGAGATGAGCAGTTCTTC.

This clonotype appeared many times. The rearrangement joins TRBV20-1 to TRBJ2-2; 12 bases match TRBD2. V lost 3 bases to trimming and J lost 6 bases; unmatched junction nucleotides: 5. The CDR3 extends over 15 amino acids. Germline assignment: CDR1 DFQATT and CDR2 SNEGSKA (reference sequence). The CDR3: CSASTGLAGPGELFF. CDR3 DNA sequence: TGCAGTGCTAGTACGGGACTAGCGGGTCCCGGGGAGCTGTTTTTT.

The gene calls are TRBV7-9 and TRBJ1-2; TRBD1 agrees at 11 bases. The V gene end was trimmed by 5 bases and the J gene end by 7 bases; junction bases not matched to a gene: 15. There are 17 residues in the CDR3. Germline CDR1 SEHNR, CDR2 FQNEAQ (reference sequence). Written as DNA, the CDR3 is TGTGCCAGCAGCCCAAGGACAGGGGGCGCAGGTCAGGGTGGCTACACCTTC. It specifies CASSPRTGGAGQGGYTF.

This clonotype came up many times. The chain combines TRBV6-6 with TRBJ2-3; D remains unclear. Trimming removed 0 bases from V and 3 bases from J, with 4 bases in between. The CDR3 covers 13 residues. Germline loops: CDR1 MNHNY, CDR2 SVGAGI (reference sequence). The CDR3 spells CASSYSETDTQYF. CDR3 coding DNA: TGTGCCAGCAGTTACTCGGAAACAGATACGCAGTATTTT.

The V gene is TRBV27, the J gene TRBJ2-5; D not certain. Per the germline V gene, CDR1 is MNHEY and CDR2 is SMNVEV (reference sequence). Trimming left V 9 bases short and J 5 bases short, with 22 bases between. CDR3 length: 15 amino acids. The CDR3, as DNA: TGTGCCAGTAAGAAGGAACGGGCGATCTCGGAGACCCAGTACTTC. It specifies CASKKERAISETQYF.

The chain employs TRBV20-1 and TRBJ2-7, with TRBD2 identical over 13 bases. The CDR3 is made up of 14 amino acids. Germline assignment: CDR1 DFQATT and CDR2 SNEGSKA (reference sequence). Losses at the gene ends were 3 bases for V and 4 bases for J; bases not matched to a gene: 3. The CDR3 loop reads CSARGLAGNYEQYF. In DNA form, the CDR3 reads TGCAGTGCTAGGGGACTAGCGGGAAATTACGAGCAGTACTTC.

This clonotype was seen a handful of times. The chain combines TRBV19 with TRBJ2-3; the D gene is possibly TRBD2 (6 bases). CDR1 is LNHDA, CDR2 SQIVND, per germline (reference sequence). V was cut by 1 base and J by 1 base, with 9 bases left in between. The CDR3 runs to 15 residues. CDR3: CASSIVAGRTDTQYF. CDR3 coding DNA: TGTGCCAGTAGTATAGTGGCGGGGCGCACAGATACGCAGTATTTT.

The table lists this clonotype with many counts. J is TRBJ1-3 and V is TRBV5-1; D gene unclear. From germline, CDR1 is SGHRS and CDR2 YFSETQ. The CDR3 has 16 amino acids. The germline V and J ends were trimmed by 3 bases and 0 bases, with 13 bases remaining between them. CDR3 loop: CASSYWDRSSGNTIYF. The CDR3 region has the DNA TGCGCCAGCAGCTATTGGGATCGGAGCTCTGGAAACACCATATATTTT.

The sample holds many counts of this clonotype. CDR3 amino acids: CASSQTSSGRVVEQFF. The CDR3 bases are TGTGCCAGCAGCCAAACCTCTAGCGGGAGGGTTGTTGAGCAGTTCTTC. This chain links TRBV3-1 with TRBJ2-1; 12 positions match TRBD2. The CDR3 loop spans 16 amino acids. Germline CDR1 is LGHDT and CDR2 is YNNKEL (reference sequence). The junction had 8 bases not matched to a gene; V was cut back by 2 bases and J by 9 bases.

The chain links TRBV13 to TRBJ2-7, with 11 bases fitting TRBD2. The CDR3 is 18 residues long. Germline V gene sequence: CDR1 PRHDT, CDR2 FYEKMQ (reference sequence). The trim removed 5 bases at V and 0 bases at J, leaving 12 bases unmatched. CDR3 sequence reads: CASSAGLLAGGDSYEQYF. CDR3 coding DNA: TGTGCCAGCAGCGCGGGGCTGCTAGCGGGAGGTGACTCCTACGAGCAGTACTTC.

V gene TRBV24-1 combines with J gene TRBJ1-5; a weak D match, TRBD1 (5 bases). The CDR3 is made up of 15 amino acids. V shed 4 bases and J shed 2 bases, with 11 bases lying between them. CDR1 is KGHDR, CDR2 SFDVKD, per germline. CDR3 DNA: TGTGCCACCAGTGACGGGACTTACGGCAATCAGCCCCAGCATTTT. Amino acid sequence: CATSDGTYGNQPQHF.

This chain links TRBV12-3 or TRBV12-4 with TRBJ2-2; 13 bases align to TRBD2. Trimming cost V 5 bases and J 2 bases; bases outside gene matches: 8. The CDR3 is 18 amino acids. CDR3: CASSRWTSGGPNTGELFF. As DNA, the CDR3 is TGTGCCAGCAGTCGTTGGACTAGCGGGGGACCTAACACCGGGGAGCTGTTTTTT.

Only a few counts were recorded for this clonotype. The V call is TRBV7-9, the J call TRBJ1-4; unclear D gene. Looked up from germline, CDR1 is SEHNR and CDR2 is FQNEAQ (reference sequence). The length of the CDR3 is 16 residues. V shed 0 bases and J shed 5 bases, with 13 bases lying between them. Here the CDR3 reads CASSLALGRINEKLFF. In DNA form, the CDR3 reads TGTGCCAGCAGCTTAGCTTTGGGGAGAATCAATGAAAAACTGTTTTTT. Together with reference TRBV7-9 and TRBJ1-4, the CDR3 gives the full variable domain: DTGVSQNPRHKITKRGQNVTFRCDPISEHNRLYWYRQTLGQGPEFLTYFQNEAQLEKSRLLSDRFSAERPKGSFSTLEIQRTEQGDSAMYLCASSLALGRINEKLFFGSGTQLSVL.

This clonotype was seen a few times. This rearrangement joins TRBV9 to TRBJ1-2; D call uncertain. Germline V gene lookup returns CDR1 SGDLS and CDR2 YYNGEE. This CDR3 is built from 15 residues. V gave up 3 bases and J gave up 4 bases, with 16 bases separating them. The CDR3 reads CASSAPRGGVYGYTF. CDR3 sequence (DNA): TGTGCCAGCAGCGCGCCCCGCGGAGGCGTCTATGGCTACACCTTC.

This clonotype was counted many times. CDR3 bases: TGTGCCAGCTCACCAAAGGGACAGGGAGGCTACACCTTC. Protein product: CASSPKGQGGYTF. This chain connects TRBV18 to TRBJ1-2; 9 bases agree with TRBD1. The V gene's germline CDR1 is KGHSH and CDR2 LQKENI. This CDR3 is 13 amino acids long. The ends lost 2 bases at V and 8 bases at J; junction bases unmatched: 3. Full variable domain (rest looked up from reference TRBV18 and TRBJ1-2): NAGVMQNPRHLVRRRGQEARLRCSPMKGHSHVYWYRQLPEEGLKFMVYLQKENIIDESGMPKERFSAEFPKEGPSILRIQQVVRGDSAAYFCASSPKGQGGYTFGSGTRLTVV.

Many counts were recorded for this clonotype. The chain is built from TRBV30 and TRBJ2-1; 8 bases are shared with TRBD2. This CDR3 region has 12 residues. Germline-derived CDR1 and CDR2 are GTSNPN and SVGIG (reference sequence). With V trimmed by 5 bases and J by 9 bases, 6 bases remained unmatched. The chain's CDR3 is CAWQRERLEQFF. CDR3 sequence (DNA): TGTGCCTGGCAGCGGGAGCGTCTTGAGCAGTTCTTC.